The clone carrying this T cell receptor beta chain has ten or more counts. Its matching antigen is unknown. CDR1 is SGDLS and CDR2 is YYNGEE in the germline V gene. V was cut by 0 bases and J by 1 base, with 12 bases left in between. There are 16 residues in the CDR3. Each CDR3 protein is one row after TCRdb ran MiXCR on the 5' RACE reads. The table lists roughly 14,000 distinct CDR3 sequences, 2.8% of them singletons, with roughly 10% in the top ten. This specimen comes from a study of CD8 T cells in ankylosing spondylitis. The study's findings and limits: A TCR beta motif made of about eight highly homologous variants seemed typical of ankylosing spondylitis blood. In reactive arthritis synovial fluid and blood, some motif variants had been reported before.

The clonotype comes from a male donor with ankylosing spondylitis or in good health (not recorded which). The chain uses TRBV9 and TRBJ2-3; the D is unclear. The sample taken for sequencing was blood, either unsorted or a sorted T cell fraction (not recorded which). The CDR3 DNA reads TGTGCCAGCAGCGTAGCTGCGCTAGGCGGCACAGATACGCAGTATTTT. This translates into CASSVAALGGTDTQYF. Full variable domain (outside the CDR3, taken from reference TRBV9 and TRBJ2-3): DSGVTQTPKHLITATGQRVTLRCSPRSGDLSVYWYQQSLDQGLQFLIQYYNGEERAKGNILERFSAQQFPDLHSELNLSSLELGDSALYFCASSVAALGGTDTQYFGPGTRLTVL.